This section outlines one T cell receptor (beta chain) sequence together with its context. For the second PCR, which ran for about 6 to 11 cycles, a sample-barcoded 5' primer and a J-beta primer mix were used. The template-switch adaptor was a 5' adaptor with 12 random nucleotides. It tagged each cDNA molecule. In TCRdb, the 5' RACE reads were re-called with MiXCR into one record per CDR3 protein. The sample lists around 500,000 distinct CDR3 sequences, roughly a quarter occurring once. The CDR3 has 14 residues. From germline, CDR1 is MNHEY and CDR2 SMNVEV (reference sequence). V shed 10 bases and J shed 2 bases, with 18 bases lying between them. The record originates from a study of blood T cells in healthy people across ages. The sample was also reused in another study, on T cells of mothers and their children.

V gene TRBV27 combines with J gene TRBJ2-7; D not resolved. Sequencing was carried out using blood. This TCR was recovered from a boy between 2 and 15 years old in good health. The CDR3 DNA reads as TGTGCCAACCAGGCTCCTAGGTCCGCCTACGAGCAGTACTTC. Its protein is CANQAPRSAYEQYF.